This TCR beta chain emerged from a study of cytomegalovirus exposure and HLA in healthy donors. Findings of the study overall: A list of about 180 TCR beta chains associated with cytomegalovirus was given. A later analysis linked a missense variant in DCLRE1C to the trimming of TCR beta V and J genes. Earlier analysis found most TCR beta V segments productive about 90% or about 30% of the time.

In germline, CDR1 is MNHEY, CDR2 SMNVEV (reference sequence). J lost 5 bases, V lost 1 base, and 8 bases had no gene match. This CDR3 has 17 residues. The PCR contained 60 Vbeta and 13 Jbeta primers. Here immunoSEQ multiplex PCR was the method, and the copy in TCRdb shows in-frame clones only, minus some. Of roughly 100,000 clones detected, about 70% appear once; the ten largest clones hold 3.2%. In regard to this clone: Antigen specificity is unknown.

The sequencing sample was made of PBMCs. The chain uses TRBV27 and TRBJ1-5; 10 bases agree with TRBD1. The receptor's source is a man aged 25-40 years in good health and CMV-seronegative. The CDR3 reads CASSLLGQGRFDQPQHF. The DNA for the CDR3 is TGTGCCAGCAGTTTATTGGGACAGGGGCGGTTCGATCAGCCCCAGCATTTT.